These T cell receptor beta chains were read from a single sample in a study of blood T cell repertoires in COVID-19. This table comes from immunoSEQ multiplex PCR, and its TCRdb copy is limited to in-frame clones, with some not included. This table has about 280,000 clones, 88% appearing once. Sequences were obtained from peripheral blood. The receptors here all came from a man aged 18 to 35 with active or convalescent COVID-19. Each CDR3 is given with its conserved first and last residue. The order of the fields is D gene, clone size, V gene, J gene, CDR3 protein, CDR3 DNA. D genes are given only for firm matches. Clone size is stated in some rows and not others, as once, few, many or a class when expanded.

>TRBD1|.|TRBV7-2|TRBJ2-1
CASSLTGGYEQFF
TGTGCCAGCAGCTTAACAGGGGGATATGAGCAGTTCTTC
>.|.|TRBV20-1|TRBJ1-2
CSANNYGYTF
TGCAGTGCCAATAACTATGGCTACACCTTC
>TRBD2|.|TRBV11-3|TRBJ2-3
CASSLGAGGPLDTQYF
TGTGCCAGCAGCTTAGGGGCGGGGGGGCCGTTGGATACGCAGTATTTT
>.|.|TRBV5-1|TRBJ1-1
CASSLVFTPRKNTEAFF
TGCGCCAGCAGCTTGGTTTTTACGCCCAGAAAGAACACTGAAGCTTTCTTT
>.|.|TRBV15|TRBJ2-3
CATSRQGGVGDTQYF
TGTGCCACCAGCAGGCAGGGCGGGGTGGGAGATACGCAGTATTTT
>TRBD1|.|TRBV4-1|TRBJ1-5
CASSHAWTGSQPQHF
TGCGCCAGCAGCCACGCCTGGACAGGGTCTCAGCCCCAGCATTTT
>TRBD1|.|TRBV27|TRBJ1-2
CASGDFDREKGYTF
TGTGCCAGCGGGGACTTCGACAGGGAGAAAGGCTACACCTTC
>.|once|TRBV19|TRBJ1-2
CASSIGGQGVLNGYTF
TGTGCCAGTAGTATAGGCGGTCAGGGTGTTCTAAATGGCTACACCTTC
>TRBD1|.|TRBV9|TRBJ2-3
CASSVDEGASDTQYF
TGTGCCAGCAGCGTAGATGAGGGGGCCTCAGATACGCAGTATTTT
>TRBD2|once|TRBV4-1|TRBJ2-5
CASRQASGGEETQYF
TGCGCCAGCAGGCAAGCCAGCGGGGGGGAAGAGACCCAGTACTTC
>.|.|TRBV20-1|TRBJ1-1
CSAYLSPEAFF
TGCAGTGCTTATTTATCCCCTGAAGCTTTCTTT
>TRBD2|once|TRBV7-2|TRBJ2-1
CASSPTSGGAGSYNEQFF
TGTGCCAGCAGCCCGACTAGCGGGGGGGCCGGGTCCTACAATGAGCAGTTCTTC
>.|.|TRBV4-1|TRBJ1-1
CASSQERGSNTEAFF
TGCGCCAGCAGCCAAGAGCGGGGTTCGAACACTGAAGCTTTCTTT
>TRBD1|.|TRBV5-4|TRBJ1-2
CASSPGQGIYGYTF
TGTGCCAGCAGCCCAGGACAGGGGATCTATGGCTACACCTTC
>.|.|TRBV5-6|TRBJ2-1
CASSYYTYNEQFF
TGTGCCAGCAGCTACTACACTTACAATGAGCAGTTCTTC
>.|.|TRBV2|TRBJ2-7
CASQGLTYEQYF
TGTGCCAGCCAAGGCCTGACTTACGAGCAGTACTTC
>.|.|TRBV6-5|TRBJ1-2
CASIERWTANYGYTF
TGTGCCAGCATCGAGAGATGGACAGCTAACTATGGCTACACCTTC
>.|.|TRBV5-1|TRBJ2-3
CASSLNLLEDTQYF
TGCGCCAGCAGCTTAAACCTTTTAGAAGATACGCAGTATTTT
>.|.|TRBV11-2|TRBJ1-4
CASSLGYSATNEKLFF
TGTGCCAGCAGCTTAGGGTACAGTGCAACTAATGAAAAACTGTTTTTT
>.|.|TRBV10-2|TRBJ2-7
CASKESGSHEQYF
TGCGCCAGCAAAGAAAGCGGATCCCACGAGCAGTACTTC
>.|.|TRBV5-4|TRBJ2-7
CASSPEEGGAPYEQYF
TGTGCCAGCAGCCCCGAGGAGGGGGGGGCCCCCTACGAGCAGTACTTC
>TRBD2|.|TRBV7-9|TRBJ2-1
CASSLLAGAYNEQFF
TGTGCCAGCAGCTTATTAGCGGGGGCCTACAATGAGCAGTTCTTC
>.|.|TRBV4-2|TRBJ1-4
CASSQDPGRNEKLFF
TGTGCCAGCAGCCAAGATCCAGGCCGTAATGAAAAACTGTTTTTT
>TRBD1|.|TRBV10-2|TRBJ2-2
CASSEWSGQGALNTGELFF
TGCGCCAGCAGTGAGTGGTCGGGACAGGGAGCCCTGAACACCGGGGAGCTGTTTTTT
>TRBD2|.|TRBV5-1|TRBJ2-2
CASSRLAGDPAGELFF
TGCGCCAGCAGCCGACTAGCGGGGGACCCCGCCGGGGAGCTGTTTTTT
>.|once|TRBV19|TRBJ2-1
CASSIVGAVEQFF
TGTGCCAGTAGTATAGTAGGGGCGGTTGAGCAGTTCTTC
>.|.|TRBV11-2|TRBJ2-5
CASSFGETQYF
TGTGCCAGCAGCTTCGGTGAGACCCAGTACTTC
>.|.|TRBV7-2|TRBJ1-3
CASSLTTVLPGGPGNTIYF
TGTGCCAGCAGCTTAACAACGGTCCTCCCCGGGGGACCTGGAAACACCATATATTTT
>TRBD1|.|TRBV27|TRBJ1-4
CASSSTARGVANEKLFF
TGTGCCAGCAGTTCCACCGCCAGGGGGGTGGCTAATGAAAAACTGTTTTTT
>.|.|TRBV5-1|TRBJ2-1
CASSLAGGNEQFF
TGCGCCAGCAGCTTGGCGGGTGGGAATGAGCAGTTCTTC
>.|.|TRBV24-1|TRBJ2-3
CATSSRGIADTQYF
TGTGCCACCAGCTCCCGGGGGATAGCAGATACGCAGTATTTT